This T cell receptor beta chain was sequenced during a study of blood T cells in healthy people across ages. The CDR3 loop spans 12 amino acids. Germline values: CDR1 MNHNS, CDR2 SASEGT. Primers used in a second PCR of roughly 6 to 12 cycles were a sample-barcoded 5' primer and a J-beta primer mix. Template switching added a 12-random-nucleotide identifier to every cDNA molecule. TCRdb redid the calling of the 5' RACE reads with MiXCR, one entry per CDR3 protein. The sample lists approximately 850,000 distinct CDR3 sequences, roughly 64% occurring once. The sequencing input was blood. The chain employs TRBV6-1 and TRBJ2-7; D is unresolved. Near its end, the DNA agrees better with TRBJ2-5, so the J call may be wrong. This clonotype originated in a man younger than 40 in good health. CDR3 amino acids: CAGTTTSETQYF. CDR3 coding DNA: TGTGCCGGCACGACAACCAGCGAGACCCAGTACTTC.